This TCR beta chain was identified during a study of spatial heterogeneity in lung cancer (dated by TCRdb to between 2018 and 2021). A note on the overall study: More beta-chain than alpha-chain transcripts were consistently detected, likely reflecting higher beta-chain transcript abundance. In the raw uncorrected reads, each unique combination of TCR and UMI appeared more than ten times on average. At surgery, both alpha and beta chains were TCR-sequenced in roughly 230 tumor regions, about 64 matched nontumor lung samples and 56 PBMC samples. In non-small cell lung cancer, the study quantitatively compared TCR alpha and beta repertoires across several tumor regions, matched nontumor lung, and blood. Nonsynonymous mutation counts, determined by whole-exome sequencing of tumor tissue, were related to features of the TCR repertoire.

In regard to this clonotype: Its target antigen remains unknown. One base away there is no much larger clone; base qualities are not given.

Libraries were prepared through 5' RACE. TCRdb records NextSeq 500 as the sequencer. In the TCR library protocol, a unique molecular identifier was attached to each TCR cDNA molecule so that PCR and sequencing errors could be corrected. The authors' analysis ran thus. TCR identification, UMI-based error correction and CDR3 extraction were performed with Decombinator tools. Expanded TCRs were defined as those above a frequency of 2 per 1,000, corresponding to the top 1% of the tumor frequency distribution. Rényi diversity was computed with the R vegan package after subsampling each repertoire 100 times to 5,000 TCRs. To build CDR3 similarity networks, amino acid triplet string-kernel similarity was used, and CDR3s were connected when their pairwise similarity was above 0.82. TCRdb cleaned the public reads at Q25 with fastp, built clones with MiXCR and kept in-frame beta chains. Under each unique CDR3 protein, matching rows form one entry showing the most common genes and DNA. The V and J calls were determined by TCRdb, not by the authors. The sample has around 89,000 distinct CDR3 sequences on record, approximately 12% of them singletons. The ten largest clonotypes hold roughly 39% of the sample.

The time point tag for this specimen amounts to: sample taken at primary tumor resection. The donors were more than 65 patients from the lung TRACERx cohort who had early-stage, untreated non-small cell lung cancer. TCR sequencing used whole RNA extracted from tumor and nontumor lung tissue, or from cryopreserved PBMC samples, without cell sorting. Only patients with enough RNA available from two or more tumor regions were chosen for TCR sequencing. Including the terminal cysteine and phenylalanine, the CDR3 comprises 17 residues. Solely the CDR3 DNA is kept, with 51 bases framed from the first base. The trim is 0 bases for V and 2 bases for J, with a gap of 14 bases between the germline ends. CDR1 and CDR2 are drawn from the germline V gene (reference sequence): DFQATT, SNEGSKA. Beyond this particular receptor, the publication reports: Confirming at a functional level the hypothesis that regional TCRs recognize regional mutations was considered to require additional single-cell paired TCR alpha and beta sequencing. Ubiquitous expanded tumor TCRs showed up in blood more often at tumor resection than at routine follow-up.

This clonotype was obtained from a male donor with early-stage non-small cell lung cancer. The rearrangement combines TRBV20-1 with TRBJ1-6; the D gene cannot be resolved reliably. This material consisted of PBMCs, taken at surgery. The encoded CDR3 is CSARDLTVAAYNSPLHF. The bases are TGCAGTGCTAGAGACCTCACAGTCGCCGCCTATAATTCACCCCTCCACTTT.